Here is one TCR beta chain with its context. The antigen remains unidentified. This specimen belongs to a study of early T cells in non-severe SARS-CoV-2 infection. Study overall: The input, bulk RNA from unsorted whole blood, was sequenced, and chains were unpaired. Notes on the study in general: Anti-spike CD8 responses were favored in VDJdb matching, and private and CD4 specificities were missed.

This CDR3 comprises 12 residues. Trimming left V 4 bases short and J 3 bases short, with 7 bases between. Germline CDR1 is MGHRA and CDR2 is YSYEKL. Each CDR3 protein is one row after TCRdb ran MiXCR on the 5' RACE reads. Seen here are tens of thousands of distinct CDR3 sequences, around 6.1% observed once, and the top ten hold 9.5% to 15%. This receptor was identified in an adult who was a healthcare worker with PCR-confirmed SARS-CoV-2 infection or an uninfected control (not recorded which). Sequenced: whole blood. This chain joins TRBV4-1 and TRBJ2-7; tentative D call: TRBD1 (6 bases). CDR3 sequence: CASSRDNYEQYF. The DNA for the CDR3 is TGCGCCAGCAGCCGGGACAACTACGAGCAGTACTTC.